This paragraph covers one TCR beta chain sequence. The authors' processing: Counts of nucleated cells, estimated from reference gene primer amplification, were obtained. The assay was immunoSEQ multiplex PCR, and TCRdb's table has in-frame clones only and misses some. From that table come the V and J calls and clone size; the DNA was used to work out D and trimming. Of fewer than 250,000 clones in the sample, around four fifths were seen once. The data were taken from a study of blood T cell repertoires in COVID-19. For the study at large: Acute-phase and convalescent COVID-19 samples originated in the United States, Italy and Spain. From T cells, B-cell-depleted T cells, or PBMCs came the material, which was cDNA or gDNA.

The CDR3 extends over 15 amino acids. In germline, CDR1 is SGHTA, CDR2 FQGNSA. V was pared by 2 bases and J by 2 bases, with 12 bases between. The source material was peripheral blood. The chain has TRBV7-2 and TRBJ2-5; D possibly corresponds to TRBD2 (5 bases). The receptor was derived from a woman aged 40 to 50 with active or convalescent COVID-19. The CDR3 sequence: CASSLRPLAQETQYF. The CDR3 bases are TGTGCCAGCAGCTTAAGGCCCCTAGCTCAAGAGACCCAGTACTTC.